These T cell receptor beta chains were read from a single sample in a study of regulatory T cells in long-lasting Graves disease. TCRdb fed the multiplex PCR reads into MiXCR, producing one record per CDR3 protein. The data show almost 350,000 distinct CDR3 sequences, around a fifth seen once. The material was peripheral blood mononuclear cells (PBMCs), obtained when the disease was refractory, from a patient treated with antithyroid drugs. These receptors all stem from a female donor with Graves disease. CDR3s include the opening cysteine and the closing phenylalanine or tryptophan. D genes are given only for firm matches. Rows give clone size only sometimes, using once, few, many, or a class for an expanded clone.

J: TRBJ2-5
size: many
D: TRBD1
V: TRBV7-6
CDR3: CASSLGTGGAWETQYF
DNA: TGTGCCAGCAGCCTGGGGACAGGGGGCGCTTGGGAGACCCAGTACTTC

J: TRBJ2-7
size: many
D: .
V: TRBV27
CDR3: CASSPDRFYEQYF
DNA: TGTGCCAGCAGTCCCGACAGATTCTACGAGCAGTACTTC

J: TRBJ2-6
size: .
D: .
V: TRBV28
CDR3: CASTSESFGGANVLTF
DNA: TGTGCCAGCACCTCCGAGTCGTTCGGTGGGGCCAACGTCCTGACTTTC

J: TRBJ2-7
size: many
D: .
V: TRBV25-1
CDR3: CASSARLGRDSYEQYF
DNA: TGTGCCAGCAGTGCTCGACTCGGACGGGACTCCTACGAGCAGTACTTC

J: TRBJ2-5
size: many
D: .
V: TRBV2
CDR3: CASKPGPLPRETQYF
DNA: TGTGCCAGCAAACCGGGGCCCCTTCCCCGAGAGACCCAGTACTTC

J: TRBJ1-4
size: many
D: .
V: TRBV5-1
CDR3: CASSLTVGRSAREKLFF
DNA: TGCGCCAGCAGCCTAACGGTCGGTAGGAGTGCTCGGGAAAAACTGTTTTTT

J: TRBJ1-3
size: .
D: .
V: TRBV10-1
CDR3: CASRGRSGNTIYF
DNA: TGCGCCAGCCGCGGGCGGTCTGGAAACACCATATATTTT

J: TRBJ2-4
size: .
D: .
V: TRBV5-5
CDR3: CASSFQGPNIQYF
DNA: TGTGCCAGCAGCTTTCAGGGTCCAAACATTCAGTACTTC

J: TRBJ1-6
size: many
D: .
V: TRBV4-1
CDR3: CASSQEGHRSSYNSPLHF
DNA: TGCGCCAGCAGCCAAGAGGGACACAGGAGCTCCTATAATTCACCCCTCCACTTT

J: TRBJ2-2
size: .
D: .
V: TRBV7-2
CDR3: CASSFRARTGELFF
DNA: TGTGCCAGCAGCTTCAGGGCAAGGACCGGGGAGCTGTTTTTT

J: TRBJ2-7
size: many
D: TRBD1
V: TRBV5-1
CDR3: CASSSQDRAYEQYF
DNA: TGCGCCAGCAGCTCACAAGACAGGGCCTACGAGCAGTACTTC

J: TRBJ2-5
size: .
D: TRBD2
V: TRBV7-9
CDR3: CASSPRTSGQETQYF
DNA: TGTGCCAGCAGCCCAAGGACTAGCGGCCAAGAGACCCAGTACTTC

J: TRBJ1-5
size: few
D: TRBD1
V: TRBV20-1
CDR3: CSATPLGTGYQPQHF
DNA: TGCAGTGCCACCCCTTTAGGGACAGGTTATCAGCCCCAGCATTTT

J: TRBJ1-2
size: many
D: .
V: TRBV12-3/TRBV12-4
CDR3: CASSFAGIYGYTF
DNA: TGTGCCAGCAGTTTCGCGGGAATCTATGGCTACACCTTC

J: TRBJ2-2
size: few
D: TRBD1
V: TRBV11-3
CDR3: CASTIGDRVNTGELFF
DNA: TGTGCCAGCACCATTGGGGACAGGGTAAACACCGGGGAGCTGTTTTTT

J: TRBJ1-2
size: many
D: TRBD1
V: TRBV7-9
CDR3: CASRTLTGLFGYTF
DNA: TGTGCCAGCAGAACCCTGACAGGGCTCTTTGGCTACACCTTC

J: TRBJ1-1
size: few
D: .
V: TRBV5-5
CDR3: CASSSPGPKTEAFF
DNA: TGTGCCAGCAGTTCCCCGGGCCCGAAGACTGAAGCTTTCTTT

J: TRBJ2-7
size: many
D: .
V: TRBV7-2
CDR3: CASSLASGPGDSYEQYF
DNA: TGTGCCAGCAGCTTAGCCTCAGGGCCGGGGGACTCCTACGAGCAGTACTTC

J: TRBJ1-2
size: few
D: TRBD1
V: TRBV5-6
CDR3: CASSVVGQGYGYTF
DNA: TGTGCCAGCAGTGTTGTGGGACAGGGGTATGGCTACACCTTC

J: TRBJ2-1
size: few
D: TRBD1
V: TRBV4-3
CDR3: CASSPRQGAAYEQFF
DNA: TGCGCCAGCAGCCCGAGACAGGGGGCTGCGTATGAGCAGTTCTTC

J: TRBJ1-6
size: many
D: TRBD1
V: TRBV5-1
CDR3: CASSFSGTGDNSPLHF
DNA: TGCGCCAGCAGCTTTTCCGGGACAGGGGATAATTCACCCCTCCACTTT

J: TRBJ1-4
size: many
D: TRBD1
V: TRBV2
CDR3: CASTGQKLFF
DNA: TGTGCCAGCACGGGACAGAAACTGTTTTTT

J: TRBJ1-5
size: many
D: TRBD1
V: TRBV30
CDR3: CAGRTGDQPQHF
DNA: TGTGCCGGAAGGACAGGGGATCAGCCCCAGCATTTT

J: TRBJ1-2
size: many
D: TRBD1
V: TRBV7-9
CDR3: CASSPGQGWGYTF
DNA: TGTGCCAGCAGCCCTGGACAGGGATGGGGCTACACCTTC

J: TRBJ2-7
size: many
D: TRBD1
V: TRBV7-2
CDR3: CASSAWDRGGYEQYF
DNA: TGTGCCAGCAGCGCCTGGGACAGGGGGGGCTACGAGCAGTACTTC

J: TRBJ1-1
size: few
D: .
V: TRBV6-1
CDR3: CASNPGGSHGGTEAFF
DNA: TGTGCCAGCAACCCTGGGGGTTCTCACGGGGGCACTGAAGCTTTCTTT

J: TRBJ2-1
size: .
D: .
V: TRBV12-3/TRBV12-4
CDR3: CASTDYSYNEQFF
DNA: TGTGCCAGCACAGACTACTCCTACAATGAGCAGTTCTTC

J: TRBJ1-3
size: many
D: .
V: TRBV7-2
CDR3: CASSSAGHLFSDSGNTIYF
DNA: TGTGCCAGCAGCTCCGCGGGACACCTATTTTCGGACTCTGGAAACACCATATATTTT

J: TRBJ2-7
size: .
D: .
V: TRBV9
CDR3: CASSVEGDPPYEQYF
DNA: TGTGCCAGCAGCGTAGAAGGGGATCCCCCCTACGAGCAGTACTTC

J: TRBJ2-4
size: many
D: .
V: TRBV28
CDR3: CASSEVRPIPKGIQYF
DNA: TGTGCCAGCTCCGAGGTCAGGCCCATCCCAAAAGGCATTCAGTACTTC

J: TRBJ1-1
size: .
D: .
V: TRBV12-3/TRBV12-4
CDR3: CAISWTDNTEAFF
DNA: TGTGCCATCAGTTGGACAGACAACACTGAAGCTTTCTTT

J: TRBJ1-5
size: many
D: .
V: TRBV6-1
CDR3: CASSQSTQGSNQPQHF
DNA: TGTGCCAGCAGTCAAAGCACGCAGGGAAGCAATCAGCCCCAGCATTTT

J: TRBJ2-7
size: .
D: .
V: TRBV18
CDR3: CASSPPNGHLNEQYF
DNA: TGTGCCAGCTCACCACCGAACGGGCACTTGAACGAGCAGTACTTC

J: TRBJ2-1
size: .
D: TRBD2
V: TRBV7-3
CDR3: CASSALGGLAGDEQFF
DNA: TGTGCCAGCAGCGCCCTGGGGGGACTAGCGGGCGATGAGCAGTTCTTC

J: TRBJ2-5
size: many
D: TRBD1
V: TRBV11-2
CDR3: CASSLEGGWETQYF
DNA: TGTGCCAGCAGCTTAGAAGGGGGCTGGGAGACCCAGTACTTC

J: TRBJ1-6
size: many
D: .
V: TRBV6-1
CDR3: CASRTGTNSPLHF
DNA: TGTGCCAGCCGCACAGGGACTAATTCACCCCTCCACTTT

J: TRBJ1-1
size: many
D: .
V: TRBV6-2/TRBV6-3
CDR3: CASSERQLKTEAFF
DNA: TGTGCCAGCAGTGAAAGACAGTTAAAAACTGAAGCTTTCTTT

J: TRBJ2-5
size: many
D: TRBD1
V: TRBV13
CDR3: CASSKRQGRETQYF
DNA: TGTGCCAGCAGCAAGCGACAGGGCCGGGAGACCCAGTACTTC

J: TRBJ1-5
size: few
D: .
V: TRBV4-1
CDR3: CASSQDVAFGGQPQHF
DNA: TGCGCCAGCAGCCAAGATGTGGCCTTCGGGGGCCAGCCCCAGCATTTT

J: TRBJ1-1
size: many
D: .
V: TRBV2
CDR3: CASRRERMNTEAFF
DNA: TGTGCCAGCAGGCGAGAGAGAATGAACACTGAAGCTTTCTTT

J: TRBJ2-5
size: many
D: TRBD1
V: TRBV6-1
CDR3: CASRRQGVRETQYF
DNA: TGTGCCAGCAGGAGACAGGGGGTTAGGGAGACCCAGTACTTC

J: TRBJ1-3
size: .
D: .
V: TRBV7-2
CDR3: CASSLARAGPSGNTIYF
DNA: TGTGCCAGCAGCTTAGCAAGAGCAGGCCCTTCTGGAAACACCATATATTTT

J: TRBJ2-5
size: many
D: TRBD1
V: TRBV20-1
CDR3: CSASLRTGKETQYF
DNA: TGCAGTGCTAGTCTCCGGACAGGCAAAGAGACCCAGTACTTC

J: TRBJ2-3
size: few
D: .
V: TRBV12-3/TRBV12-4
CDR3: CASSMLKVTQYF
DNA: TGTGCCAGCAGTATGCTTAAAGTTACGCAGTATTTT

J: TRBJ1-1
size: many
D: TRBD1
V: TRBV6-1
CDR3: CASSARTGKNTEAFF
DNA: TGTGCCAGCAGTGCTAGGACAGGGAAGAACACTGAAGCTTTCTTT

J: TRBJ1-2
size: many
D: .
V: TRBV11-2
CDR3: CASSFYGGAGYTF
DNA: TGTGCCAGCAGCTTTTATGGGGGGGCTGGCTACACCTTC

J: TRBJ2-7
size: .
D: .
V: TRBV3-1
CDR3: CASSQVAYEQYF
DNA: TGTGCCAGCAGCCAAGTTGCCTACGAGCAGTACTTC

J: TRBJ2-6
size: .
D: TRBD1
V: TRBV20-1
CDR3: CSAHRQGLLLSGANVLTF
DNA: TGCAGTGCTCATCGACAGGGCCTTTTACTCTCTGGGGCCAACGTCCTGACTTTC

J: TRBJ2-5
size: many
D: TRBD2
V: TRBV28
CDR3: CASTPGRGRVETQYF
DNA: TGTGCCAGCACTCCGGGGAGGGGACGGGTCGAGACCCAGTACTTC

J: TRBJ2-1
size: few
D: .
V: TRBV27
CDR3: CASSLLTAGVSYNEQFF
DNA: TGTGCCAGCAGTTTATTGACTGCCGGAGTATCCTACAATGAGCAGTTCTTC

J: TRBJ1-2
size: many
D: TRBD1
V: TRBV20-1
CDR3: CSARAEGADGYTF
DNA: TGCAGTGCTAGGGCTGAGGGGGCGGATGGCTACACCTTC

J: TRBJ2-7
size: .
D: .
V: TRBV18
CDR3: CASSPPAASYEQYF
DNA: TGTGCCAGCTCACCACCGGCCGCCTCCTACGAGCAGTACTTC

J: TRBJ1-1
size: few
D: TRBD1
V: TRBV5-1
CDR3: CASAGQTNTEAFF
DNA: TGCGCCAGCGCGGGACAGACTAACACTGAAGCTTTCTTT

J: TRBJ1-4
size: .
D: TRBD1
V: TRBV15
CDR3: CATSRGTATNEKLFF
DNA: TGTGCCACCAGCAGGGGGACAGCAACTAATGAAAAACTGTTTTTT

J: TRBJ2-7
size: .
D: TRBD1
V: TRBV6-2/TRBV6-3
CDR3: CASSDRGQGYEQYF
DNA: TGTGCCAGCAGTGACCGGGGACAGGGTTACGAGCAGTACTTC

J: TRBJ1-6
size: many
D: .
V: TRBV13
CDR3: CASSSAEASPLHF
DNA: TGTGCCAGCAGCTCGGCCGAGGCCTCACCCCTCCACTTT

J: TRBJ2-5
size: .
D: .
V: TRBV24-1
CDR3: CATSPQGWETQYF
DNA: TGTGCCACCAGCCCGCAGGGCTGGGAGACCCAGTACTTC

J: TRBJ2-7
size: many
D: TRBD2
V: TRBV6-1
CDR3: CASTLTLAGTYEQYF
DNA: TGTGCCAGCACCCTGACACTAGCGGGAACCTACGAGCAGTACTTC

J: TRBJ1-1
size: many
D: .
V: TRBV15
CDR3: CATSRVRGFGTEAFF
DNA: TGTGCCACCAGCAGAGTTCGGGGTTTCGGCACTGAAGCTTTCTTT